The present T cell receptor beta chain was sequenced within a study of T cells after posttransplantation cyclophosphamide. Trimming cost V 8 bases and J 10 bases; bases outside gene matches: 10. Germline V CDR1 and CDR2: SNHLY, FYNNEI. The CDR3 spans 13 residues. Treatment was busulfan-fludarabine conditioning, a marrow graft, and cyclophosphamide on days +3 and +4. The table lists this clone with many counts. Its antigen is unidentified. General study results and limits: Blood and skin or GI T cell repertoires showed limited TRB overlap. TRB clonality was highly associated with recipient CMV seropositivity and reactivation.

Only in-frame clones appear in the TCRdb table, and some are missing; sequencing was by immunoSEQ multiplex PCR. The sample shows under 15,000 clones, none of them appearing just once. This chain joins TRBV2 and TRBJ1-1; 10 nucleotides align to TRBD1. The origin of this receptor is a female patient aged 40-49 years who received an allogeneic stem cell transplant from a related donor, was CMV-positive, and had acute GVHD only. Some T cells may be graft donor cells. The sample in question was PBMCs, obtained after allogeneic stem cell transplant with posttransplant cyclophosphamide. The CDR3 DNA reads TGTGCCAGCGGGGAGCGGGGACAGGGGAGAGCTTTCTTT. Protein sequence: CASGERGQGRAFF.